The source of this T cell receptor beta chain is a study of STAT5B mutations in CD4+ large granular lymphocyte leukemia. The CDR3 covers 15 residues. CDR1 is SGHAT and CDR2 is FQNNGV in the germline V gene. Trimming pared 7 bases from V and 0 bases from J, leaving 13 bases between. The assay was immunoSEQ multiplex PCR, and TCRdb's table has in-frame clones only and misses some. The table lists about 48,000 clones, less than 85% of them singletons. This sequence originates from a human donor in good health. Input material: CD4+ T cells from blood buffy coats. The chain links TRBV11-2 to TRBJ1-3; no clear D gene. The CDR3 region has the DNA TGTGCCAGCACTCAAAGCGGCCTCTCTGGAAACACCATATATTTT. Residues: CASTQSGLSGNTIYF.